This paragraph reports one TCR beta chain. Its target is not known. The use of a sample-barcoded 5' primer and a J-beta primer mix characterized a second PCR of roughly 6 to 11 cycles. Unique molecular identifiers of 12 random nucleotides labeled each cDNA. TCRdb itself ran the 5' RACE reads through MiXCR, one entry per CDR3 protein. This table has a few hundred thousand distinct CDR3 sequences, 27% appearing once. This specimen comes from a study of blood T cells in healthy people across ages. The V and J ends lost 5 bases and 15 bases, in that order; junction bases with no gene match: 11. Germline V gene sequence: CDR1 SGHRS, CDR2 YFSETQ. This CDR3 is built from 12 residues. Study-wide findings and caveats: Unknown CMV status may confound age-related changes in expanded clones. Estimated diversity, derived from one million T cells, was regarded as an underestimate.

Every sample gave at least 6 micrograms of total RNA when it was extracted. This TCR derives from a woman between 65 and 79 years old in good health. V usage is TRBV5-1 and J usage is TRBJ2-1, with 7 nucleotides matching TRBD1. Specimen: blood. The CDR3 protein is CASSFDRERPFF. In nucleotides, the CDR3 is TGCGCCAGCAGTTTTGACAGGGAGAGGCCGTTCTTC.